The 15 T cell receptor beta chains presented below share a single source sample, sequenced in a study of T cell responses to AZD1222 COVID-19 vaccine. Using immunoSEQ multiplex PCR, the repertoire was profiled, and TCRdb retains in-frame clones only, with some absent. Here the sample spans some 120,000 clones, about 90% being singletons. The source material was peripheral blood, sampled on day 0 of MenACWY control vaccination. The source is an adult in good health.

This sequence joins TRBV28 and TRBJ2-7; the D gene is possibly TRBD2 (6 bases). V was trimmed by 8 bases and J by 4 bases, leaving 6 bases between them. CDR1 and CDR2 from the germline V gene are MDHEN and SYDVKM. CDR3 length: 10 residues. The CDR3 here is CASGGYEQYF. CDR3 sequence (DNA): TGTGCCAGCGGAGGGTACGAGCAGTACTTC.

The V gene is TRBV24-1, the J gene TRBJ2-3, with D unclear. CDR1 is KGHDR and CDR2 is SFDVKD in the germline V gene. This CDR3 comprises 15 residues. With 4 bases removed from V and 2 bases from J, the gap between germline ends came to 12 bases. The CDR3 reads CATSDYSGFTDTQYF. In DNA, the CDR3 is TGTGCCACCAGTGACTACTCCGGGTTCACAGATACGCAGTATTTT.

The chain has TRBV28 and TRBJ1-1, with D tentatively TRBD1 (6 bases). Trimming removed 8 bases from V and 0 bases from J, with 13 bases in between. Per the germline V gene, CDR1 is MDHEN and CDR2 is SYDVKM. CDR3 length equals 14 residues. The CDR3: CASGLGQLNTEAFF. For the CDR3, the DNA is TGTGCCAGCGGCCTCGGACAGTTGAACACTGAAGCTTTCTTT.

The chain uses TRBV10-3 and TRBJ1-1, with no clear D. The V gene lost 5 bases and the J gene lost 1 base, with 17 bases spanning the gap. There are 16 residues in the CDR3. CDR1 is ENHRY, CDR2 SYGVKD, per germline. CDR3 nucleotide sequence: TGTGCCATCAGTCCTCAAGGTAGGGCCCCGAACACTGAAGCTTTCTTT. Its protein is CAISPQGRAPNTEAFF.

CDR3 residues: CATSGKWGWNEQFF. The CDR3 DNA is TGTGCCACCAGTGGAAAGTGGGGATGGAATGAGCAGTTCTTC. V usage is TRBV24-1 and J usage is TRBJ2-1; D is ambiguous. The V gene lost 5 bases and the J gene lost 7 bases, with 14 bases spanning the gap. This CDR3 region has 14 residues. Germline V gene lookup returns CDR1 KGHDR and CDR2 SFDVKD.

The chain joins TRBV19 to TRBJ2-2; unclear D gene. Germline values: CDR1 LNHDA, CDR2 SQIVND (reference sequence). This CDR3 has 15 residues. The V end was cut by 5 bases, the J end by 6 bases, with 16 bases between. DNA of the CDR3: TGTGCCAGTAGTTCCCGGACGGCGGTTCCCGGGGAGCTGTTTTTT. This encodes CASSSRTAVPGELFF.

This rearrangement joins TRBV5-1 to TRBJ1-5, with 12 bases lining up with TRBD1. Germline-derived CDR1 and CDR2 are SGHRS and YFSETQ. The CDR3 spans 23 residues. Trimming cost V 4 bases and J 5 bases; bases outside gene matches: 28. CDR3: CASSTWSPLVRDRGRSAYQPQHF. The DNA for the CDR3 is TGCGCCAGCAGCACTTGGTCCCCTTTGGTCCGGGACAGGGGGCGATCAGCTTATCAGCCCCAGCATTTT.

J is TRBJ1-2 and V is TRBV12-3 or TRBV12-4; D call uncertain. The V end was cut by 8 bases, the J end by 2 bases, with 12 bases between. The CDR3 runs to 13 residues. CDR3 bases: TGTGCCAGCCGGGCCGCAGCAAACTATGGCTACACCTTC. Protein sequence: CASRAAANYGYTF.

V and J are TRBV9 and TRBJ2-1; 8 bases are shared with TRBD2. The CDR3 is made up of 14 amino acids. V lost 6 bases to trimming and J lost 6 bases; unmatched junction nucleotides: 8. Germline lookup yields CDR1 SGDLS and CDR2 YYNGEE. The CDR3 loop is CASTLAGSINEQFF. The CDR3, as DNA: TGTGCCAGCACCTTAGCGGGGAGTATCAATGAGCAGTTCTTC.

The genes are TRBV30 and TRBJ2-1; TRBD2 is a possible D gene (6 bases). The V gene's germline CDR1 is GTSNPN and CDR2 SVGIG (reference sequence). CDR3 length: 16 amino acids. Trimming shortened V by 3 bases and J by 5 bases, and 20 bases separated the two germline ends. The CDR3: CAWSRPISGTHNEQFF. For the CDR3, the DNA is TGTGCCTGGAGCCGACCCATTAGCGGAACACACAATGAGCAGTTCTTC.

CDR3 in DNA: TGTGCCAGCAGCATAAGGGACAGAGGAAACACCATATATTTT. Translation: CASSIRDRGNTIYF. The chain uses TRBV11-2 and TRBJ1-3; 7 bases are shared with TRBD1. This CDR3 spans 14 amino acids. From germline, CDR1 is SGHAT and CDR2 FQNNGV. J lost 4 bases, V lost 5 bases, and 5 bases had no gene match.

The chain employs TRBV27 and TRBJ2-7, with D possibly being TRBD1 or TRBD2 (5 bases each). The V gene's germline CDR1 is MNHEY and CDR2 SMNVEV (reference sequence). Trimming shortened V by 6 bases and J by 6 bases, and 15 bases separated the two germline ends. This CDR3 spans 13 amino acids. This CDR3 is CASSPGTLPEQYF. DNA for the CDR3: TGTGCCAGCAGCCCCGGGACCCTTCCCGAGCAGTACTTC.

The chain employs TRBV19 and TRBJ1-5, with 7 positions matching TRBD1. The J segment lost 4 bases and the V segment lost 7 bases, leaving 7 bases of the junction unmatched. The CDR3 totals 14 residues. CDR1 and CDR2 (germline): LNHDA, SQIVND (reference sequence). CDR3 nucleotides: TGTGCCAGTATCTCGACAGGGCAGAATCAGCCCCAGCATTTT. Amino acid sequence: CASISTGQNQPQHF. Full variable domain (missing parts from reference TRBV19 and TRBJ1-5): DGGITQSPKYLFRKEGQNVTLSCEQNLNHDAMYWYRQDPGQGLRLIYYSQIVNDFQKGDIAEGYSVSREKKESFPLTVTSAQKNPTAFYLCASISTGQNQPQHFGDGTRLSIL.

V and J are TRBV30 and TRBJ2-2; 10 positions match TRBD1. The CDR3 is made up of 16 amino acids. V shed 4 bases, J shed 6 bases, and the junction held 11 bases outside the gene matches. Germline V gene data show CDR1 as GTSNPN and CDR2 as SVGIG (reference sequence). The CDR3 region is CAWTLGTGVGAGELFF. CDR3 sequence (DNA): TGTGCCTGGACCCTGGGGACAGGGGTTGGGGCCGGGGAGCTGTTTTTT.

This sequence joins TRBV6-6 and TRBJ1-6, with TRBD1 matching 7 bases. CDR1 MNHNY and CDR2 SVGAGI come from the germline V gene (reference sequence). The CDR3 sequence is 15 residues long. The trim removed 6 bases at V and 6 bases at J, leaving 8 bases unmatched. The CDR3 coding sequence is TGTGCCAGCAGCCTCAGGGGGAAAAGTAATTCACCCCTCCACTTT. Residues: CASSLRGKSNSPLHF.